This T cell receptor (beta chain) was profiled in a study of blood T cell repertoires in COVID-19. Looking at the study overall: The United States, Italy and Spain were the sources of the acute and convalescent COVID-19 samples.

The CDR3 sequence is 14 residues long. Germline V lookup: CDR1 ENHRY, CDR2 SYGVKD. J lost 4 bases, V lost 6 bases, and 7 bases had no gene match. Assay: immunoSEQ multiplex PCR; the TCRdb copy retains only in-frame clones and omits some. There are 65,000 or so clones in the sample; roughly 80% occur only once, and roughly 0.83% lies in the top ten. The chain couples TRBV10-3 to TRBJ1-2, with TRBD1 matching over 8 bases. The origin of this receptor is a woman in her seventies with acute or convalescent COVID-19. Sequencing was done on a sample of peripheral blood. The CDR3 nucleotides read TGTGCCATCAGGGGACAGGAGACCAGCTATGGCTACACCTTC. The encoded protein is CAIRGQETSYGYTF.